These T cell receptor beta chains were read from a single sample in a study of low-dose radiotherapy and immunotherapy resistance in tumors. TCRdb re-analysed the reads in MiXCR, keeping a single row per CDR3 protein. The sample lists around 79,000 distinct CDR3 sequences, about 20% seen once, with under 7.5% in the top ten. The specimen was PBMCs, collected before treatment. The origin of the receptors is a male donor with prostate cancer. The CDR3 runs from the conserved cysteine through the conserved F or W. D genes are given only for firm matches. The listing skips clone size in some rows; elsewhere it reads once, few, many or a size class.

TRBV4-1	16	-	TRBJ2-1	many	TGTGCCAGCAGCCAAGATACTAGCTGGGCCTACAATGAGCAGTTCTTC	CASSQDTSWAYNEQFF
TRBV7-8	14	-	TRBJ1-5	many	TGTGCCAGCAGCTTATACGGGGACGATCAGCCCCAGCATTTT	CASSLYGDDQPQHF
TRBV6-2/TRBV6-3	12	-	TRBJ2-5	many	TGTGCCAGCAGTTACTCATGGGAGACCCAGTACTTC	CASSYSWETQYF
TRBV7-2	15	-	TRBJ1-2	-	TGTGCTAGCAGCTTAGTCCTCCAGGGCAACTATGGCTACACCTTC	CASSLVLQGNYGYTF
TRBV20-1	12	-	TRBJ1-2	-	TGCAGTGCTAGACCACAGAACTATGGCTACACCTTC	CSARPQNYGYTF
TRBV28	13	-	TRBJ1-2	many	TGTGCCAGCAGTTTAGACGGGTTATATGGCTACACCTTC	CASSLDGLYGYTF
TRBV25-1	17	-	TRBJ2-1	-	TGTGCCAGCAGTGAGAGCGCCGGGGGCAGCTCCTACAATGAGCAGTTCTTC	CASSESAGGSSYNEQFF
TRBV2	14	-	TRBJ2-5	many	TGTGCCAGCACTGAGGCTGGGACTGGGCCGACCCAGTACTTC	CASTEAGTGPTQYF
TRBV28	14	-	TRBJ1-1	many	TGTGCCAGCAGTTTCAATGGAATGAACACTGAAGCTTTCTTT	CASSFNGMNTEAFF
TRBV11-2	17	-	TRBJ2-7	-	TGTGCCAGCAGCTCCCGGGGTACCTCATTCGGTTTCAACGAGCAGTACTTC	CASSSRGTSFGFNEQYF
TRBV7-2	15	-	TRBJ1-5	few	TGTGCCAGCAGCCCGGAGACGAATAGCAATCAGCCCCAGCATTTT	CASSPETNSNQPQHF
TRBV20-1	15	-	TRBJ1-5	-	TGCAGTGCTCAGGACGGGCCCCGGCTCAATCAGCCCCAGCATTTT	CSAQDGPRLNQPQHF
TRBV7-2	11	-	TRBJ2-7	many	TGTGCCAGCAGCTTTGGCTCCGAGCAGTACTTC	CASSFGSEQYF
TRBV27	15	-	TRBJ1-4	many	TGTGCCAGTACAGTTTCTTGGACGGTGAATGAAAAACTGTTTTTT	CASTVSWTVNEKLFF
TRBV2	16	TRBD1	TRBJ2-1	few	TGTGCCAGCAGTGAAACGGGGACAGGGATCCGGGGGGAGCAGTTCTTC	CASSETGTGIRGEQFF
TRBV30	18	TRBD2	TRBJ2-3	many	TGTGCCTGGACCCCGGGAACGGGAGCTAGCGGCCGCACAGATACGCAGTATTTT	CAWTPGTGASGRTDTQYF
TRBV6-1	13	TRBD1	TRBJ2-7	-	TGTGCCAGCAGCAGCACGACAGGGGACGAGCAGTACTTC	CASSSTTGDEQYF
TRBV7-2	15	TRBD2	TRBJ2-7	many	TGTGCCAGCAGACTCAGCGGGGGCCTGTCCTACGAGCAGTACTTC	CASRLSGGLSYEQYF
TRBV6-5	15	TRBD1	TRBJ2-1	many	TGTGCCAGCAGTTCGTCGGGACAGGGGGCTTTGGAGCAGTTCTTC	CASSSSGQGALEQFF
TRBV6-5	14	-	TRBJ1-4	many	TGTGCCAGCAATAGAGGAGGGGAGAGTGAAAAACTGTTTTTT	CASNRGGESEKLFF
TRBV7-9	13	-	TRBJ2-5	many	TGTGCCAGCCAGGGGGGCGGGCAAGAGACCCAGTACTTC	CASQGGGQETQYF
TRBV18	16	-	TRBJ1-1	many	TGTGCCAGCTCACCACCGTTAGGACTGCTTGGGACTGAAGCTTTCTTT	CASSPPLGLLGTEAFF
TRBV7-9	15	TRBD1	TRBJ1-2	many	TGTGCCAGCAGCTCCACCTCGGGACAGATCTATGGCTACACCTTC	CASSSTSGQIYGYTF
TRBV6-1	11	-	TRBJ1-2	-	TGTGCCAGCAGTTACCTTTATGGCTACACCTTC	CASSYLYGYTF
TRBV28	17	TRBD2	TRBJ2-7	many	TGTGCCAGTGGTCAGTTAGCGGGAACAAAAGGTACCTACGAGCAGTACTTC	CASGQLAGTKGTYEQYF
TRBV6-2/TRBV6-3	15	-	TRBJ1-5	many	TGTGCCAGCAGTTCCTCAGGGGTGCGCAATCAGCCCCAGCATTTT	CASSSSGVRNQPQHF
TRBV27	15	TRBD2	TRBJ2-1	many	TGTGCCAGCAGTTTTTGGCTAGCGGGAAACAATGAGCAGTTCTTC	CASSFWLAGNNEQFF
TRBV2	12	-	TRBJ2-5	many	TGTGCCAGTGACAGAGACCAAGAGACCCAGTACTTC	CASDRDQETQYF
TRBV5-4	15	-	TRBJ2-3	many	TGTGCCAGCAGCGCCCGGGACCAATACAAAGATACGCAGTATTTT	CASSARDQYKDTQYF
TRBV24-1	16	-	TRBJ2-3	many	TGTGCCACCACCAACGGAAGGGCTGGCGGCACAGATACGCAGTATTTT	CATTNGRAGGTDTQYF
TRBV29-1	13	TRBD1	TRBJ2-2	many	TGCAGCGGCACAGGGGCCGGGACCGGGGAGCTGTTTTTT	CSGTGAGTGELFF
TRBV3-1	15	TRBD2	TRBJ2-7	many	TGTGCCAGCAGCCCCCAACGGGGGGGCTCCTACGAGCAGTACTTC	CASSPQRGGSYEQYF
TRBV19	15	-	TRBJ1-5	-	TGTTCCAGTGATCCGGGGGCCTGGGGCAATCAGCCCCAGCATTTT	CSSDPGAWGNQPQHF
TRBV21-1	18	-	TRBJ2-5	many	TGTGCCAGCAGCAAGTCAAGACCCCCGGGACAGGGGAGGGAGACCCAGTACTTC	CASSKSRPPGQGRETQYF
TRBV11-2	17	TRBD2	TRBJ2-5	many	TGTGCCAGCAGCTCCAGGACTAGCGGGCTACAGCAAGAGACCCAGTACTTC	CASSSRTSGLQQETQYF
TRBV29-1	18	TRBD1	TRBJ1-2	many	TGCAGCGTTCTCCCCGGGACAGGGTTTCAAAGGGCTAACTATGGCTACACCTTC	CSVLPGTGFQRANYGYTF
TRBV4-2	17	-	TRBJ2-6	many	TGTGCCAGCAGCCAGACAGGACCCCACTCTGGGGCCAACGTCCTGACTTTC	CASSQTGPHSGANVLTF
TRBV5-5	17	-	TRBJ1-2	many	TGTGCCAGCAGCCTATCCGCAAGGGGCCCAGTGACGGGTGGCTACACCTTC	CASSLSARGPVTGGYTF
TRBV4-2	15	-	TRBJ2-5	many	TGTGCCAGCAGCCAAGACAGGGGGGTCGGAGAGACCCAGTACTTC	CASSQDRGVGETQYF
TRBV5-1	15	TRBD1	TRBJ2-2	few	TGCGCCAGCAGCCCCCGACAGGGGGATACCGGGGAGCTGTTTTTT	CASSPRQGDTGELFF
TRBV7-8	15	-	TRBJ2-7	many	TGTGCCAGCAGCTTACCAGGGACGGGGTCTCAGGAGCAGTACTTC	CASSLPGTGSQEQYF
TRBV3-1	12	-	TRBJ1-6	many	TGTGCCAGCAGCCGGCCTTATTCACCCCTCCACTTT	CASSRPYSPLHF
TRBV4-1	15	-	TRBJ1-2	many	TGCGCCAGCAGCCAACCTACGCGGGTCTTTGGTGGCTACACCTTC	CASSQPTRVFGGYTF
TRBV28	14	-	TRBJ2-1	-	TGTGCCAGCACAACCGCAGGGCTTTACAATGAGCAGTTCTTC	CASTTAGLYNEQFF
TRBV3-1	16	TRBD1	TRBJ1-3	many	TGTGCCAGCAGCACCGTCGACAGGGGGCCTGGAAACACCATATATTTT	CASSTVDRGPGNTIYF
TRBV27	17	-	TRBJ1-1	many	TGTGCCAGCAGTACCGGGAAGAGTACTGTAATGAACACTGAAGCTTTCTTT	CASSTGKSTVMNTEAFF
TRBV7-9	16	TRBD1	TRBJ2-1	many	TGTGCCAGCCAAGGAGTCCGGGACAGGGGATACAATGAGCAGTTCTTC	CASQGVRDRGYNEQFF